This TCR beta chain was captured in a study of blood T cells in healthy people across ages. Overall study results and limits: Researchers report that TCR beta diversity correlated strongly with naive T cell percentage. Shifts in expanded clonotypes may have been confounded by donor CMV status, which was unknown.

Primers used in a second PCR of about 7 to 11 cycles were a sample-barcoded 5' primer and a J-beta primer mix. TCRdb used MiXCR to reprocess the 5' RACE reads, holding one entry per CDR3 protein. The sample holds approximately 810,000 distinct CDR3 sequences; roughly 40% are singletons and the top ten take 10% to 15%. Approximately 10 milliliters of peripheral blood were drawn from each donor into EDTA-treated tubes. A word on this clonotype: Its cognate antigen is unknown.

The sequence came from a man aged 18 to 29 in good health. The source material was blood.

The CDR3 sequence is CAWSVPGAQTQYF. In DNA form, the CDR3 reads TGTGCCTGGAGTGTACCTGGGGCTCAGACCCAGTACTTC. This sequence joins TRBV30 and TRBJ2-5; D may be TRBD1 (5 bases). This CDR3 has 13 amino acids. Per the germline V gene, CDR1 is GTSNPN and CDR2 is SVGIG (reference sequence). Trimming left V 0 bases short and J 6 bases short, with 11 bases between.